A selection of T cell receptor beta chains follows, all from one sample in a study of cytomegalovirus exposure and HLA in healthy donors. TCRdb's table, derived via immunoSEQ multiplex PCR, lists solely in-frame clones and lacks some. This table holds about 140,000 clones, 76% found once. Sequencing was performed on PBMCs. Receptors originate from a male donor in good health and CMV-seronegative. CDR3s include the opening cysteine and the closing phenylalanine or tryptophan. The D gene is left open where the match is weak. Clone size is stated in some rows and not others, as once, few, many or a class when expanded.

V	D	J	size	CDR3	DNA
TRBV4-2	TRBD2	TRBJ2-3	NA	CASSQDSGGADTQYF	TGTGCCAGCAGCCAAGATAGCGGGGGGGCAGATACGCAGTATTTT
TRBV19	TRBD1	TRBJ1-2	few	CASQEGQSYGYTF	TGTGCCAGCCAAGAGGGACAGAGCTATGGCTACACCTTC
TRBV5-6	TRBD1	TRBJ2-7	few	CASSSHWRDRGDYEQYF	TGTGCCAGCAGCTCCCATTGGAGAGACAGGGGGGACTACGAGCAGTACTTC
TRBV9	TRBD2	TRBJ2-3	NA	CASSGGGLSITDTQYF	TGTGCCAGCAGCGGCGGGGGACTATCCATCACAGATACGCAGTATTTT
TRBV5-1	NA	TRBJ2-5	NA	CASSFQGPKGETQYF	TGCGCCAGCAGCTTTCAAGGCCCCAAGGGGGAGACCCAGTACTTC
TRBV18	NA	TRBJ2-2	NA	CASSPPQFSESHTGELFF	TGTGCCAGCTCGCCCCCTCAATTTAGCGAGTCGCACACCGGGGAGCTGTTTTTT
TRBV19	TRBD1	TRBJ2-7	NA	CASSAQQGAQAYEQYF	TGTGCCAGTAGTGCACAACAGGGGGCGCAGGCTTACGAGCAGTACTTC
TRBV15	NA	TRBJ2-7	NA	CATSRGGSSYEQYF	TGTGCCACCAGCAGAGGTGGGAGCTCCTACGAGCAGTACTTC
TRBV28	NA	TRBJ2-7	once	CASSLFLTAKTYEQYF	TGTGCCAGCAGTTTATTCCTGACAGCCAAGACATACGAGCAGTACTTC
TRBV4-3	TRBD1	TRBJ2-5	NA	CASSQDYRGTPQETQYF	TGCGCCAGCAGCCAAGATTACAGGGGGACTCCCCAAGAGACCCAGTACTTC
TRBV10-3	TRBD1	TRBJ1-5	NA	CAISERDRGFYSNQPQHF	TGTGCCATCAGTGAGCGGGACAGGGGGTTTTATAGCAATCAGCCCCAGCATTTT
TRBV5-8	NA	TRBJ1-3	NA	CASSLEGESGNTIYF	TGTGCCAGCAGCTTGGAGGGAGAATCTGGAAACACCATATATTTT
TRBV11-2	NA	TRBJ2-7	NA	CASSHLYEQYF	TGTGCCAGCAGCCACTTGTACGAGCAGTACTTC
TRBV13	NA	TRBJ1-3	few	CASSLGLSSGNTIYF	TGTGCCAGCAGCTTAGGCCTCAGCTCTGGAAACACCATATATTTT
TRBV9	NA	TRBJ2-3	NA	CASTRSGSTDTQYF	TGTGCCAGCACCCGGAGTGGGAGCACAGATACGCAGTATTTT
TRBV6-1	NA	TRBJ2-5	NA	CASSEVSLRMWTQYF	TGTGCCAGCAGTGAAGTTAGTCTACGAATGTGGACCCAGTACTTC
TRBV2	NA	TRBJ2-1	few	CATPLKKGGGYNEQFF	TGTGCCACCCCCCTAAAAAAGGGAGGGGGGTACAATGAGCAGTTCTTC
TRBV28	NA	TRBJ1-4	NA	CASRPVWGRDEKLFF	TGTGCCAGCAGACCTGTATGGGGGCGGGATGAAAAACTGTTTTTT
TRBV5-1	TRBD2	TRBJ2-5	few	CASTPGLADQETQYF	TGCGCCAGCACTCCGGGACTAGCGGACCAAGAGACCCAGTACTTC
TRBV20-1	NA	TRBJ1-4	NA	CSARRGEKLFF	TGCAGTGCCCGAAGGGGGGAAAAACTGTTTTTT
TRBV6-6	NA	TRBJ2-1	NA	CASSLMSNEQFF	TGTGCCAGCAGCCTGATGAGCAATGAGCAGTTCTTC
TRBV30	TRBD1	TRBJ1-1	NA	CAWMTGVNTEAFF	TGTGCCTGGATGACAGGGGTAAACACTGAAGCTTTCTTT
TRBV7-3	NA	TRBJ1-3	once	CASSLVGGPSGNTIYF	TGTGCCAGCAGCTTAGTCGGGGGTCCCTCTGGAAACACCATATATTTT
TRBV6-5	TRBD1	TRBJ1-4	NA	CASRDRVGGEKLFF	TGTGCCAGCAGAGACAGGGTCGGAGGCGAAAAACTGTTTTTT
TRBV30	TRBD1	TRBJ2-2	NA	CAWSTGQGVPGELFF	TGTGCCTGGAGTACGGGACAGGGCGTCCCCGGGGAGCTGTTTTTT
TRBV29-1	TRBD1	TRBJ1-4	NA	CSVGSGGREKLFF	TGCAGCGTTGGTTCAGGGGGACGAGAAAAACTGTTTTTT